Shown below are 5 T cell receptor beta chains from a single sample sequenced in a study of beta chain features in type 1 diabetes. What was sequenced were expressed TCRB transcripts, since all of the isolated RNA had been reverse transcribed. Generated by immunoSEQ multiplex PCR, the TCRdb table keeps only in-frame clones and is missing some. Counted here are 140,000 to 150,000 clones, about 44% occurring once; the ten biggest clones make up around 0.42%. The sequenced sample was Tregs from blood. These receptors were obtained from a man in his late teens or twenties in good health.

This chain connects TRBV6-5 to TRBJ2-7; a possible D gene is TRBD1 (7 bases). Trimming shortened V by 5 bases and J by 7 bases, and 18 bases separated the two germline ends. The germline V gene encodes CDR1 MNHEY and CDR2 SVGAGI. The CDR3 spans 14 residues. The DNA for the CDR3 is TGTGCCAGCAGTAATCAGGGGGGTCCGAGAGAGCAGTACTTC. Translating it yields CASSNQGGPREQYF.

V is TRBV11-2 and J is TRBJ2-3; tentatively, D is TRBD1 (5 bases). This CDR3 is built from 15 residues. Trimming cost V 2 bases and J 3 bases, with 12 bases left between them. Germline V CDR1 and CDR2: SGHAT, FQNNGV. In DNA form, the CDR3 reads TGTGCCAGCAGCTTACAGGGCCTTGGGACAGATACGCAGTATTTT. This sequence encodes CASSLQGLGTDTQYF.

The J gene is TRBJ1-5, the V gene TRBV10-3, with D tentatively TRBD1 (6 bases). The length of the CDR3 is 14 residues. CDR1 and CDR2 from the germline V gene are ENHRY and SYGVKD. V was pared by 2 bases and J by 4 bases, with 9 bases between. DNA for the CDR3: TGTGCCATCAGTGAGGACAGGCGGAATCAGCCCCAGCATTTT. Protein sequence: CAISEDRRNQPQHF.

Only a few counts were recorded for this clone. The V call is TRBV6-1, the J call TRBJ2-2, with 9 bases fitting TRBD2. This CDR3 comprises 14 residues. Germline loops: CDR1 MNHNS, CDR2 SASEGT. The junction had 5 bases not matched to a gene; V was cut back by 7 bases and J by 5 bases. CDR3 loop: CASTGLAITGELFF. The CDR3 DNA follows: TGTGCCAGCACAGGACTAGCGATAACCGGGGAGCTGTTTTTT.

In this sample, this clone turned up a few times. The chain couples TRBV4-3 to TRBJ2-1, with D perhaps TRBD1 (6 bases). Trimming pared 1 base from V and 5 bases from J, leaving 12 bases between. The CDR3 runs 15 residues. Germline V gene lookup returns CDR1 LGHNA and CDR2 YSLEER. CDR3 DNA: TGCGCCAGCAGCCAAGGGTGGGGGCGGGACAATGAGCAGTTCTTC. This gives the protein CASSQGWGRDNEQFF.